This entry lists 23 T cell receptor beta chains sequenced from one sample in a study of blood T cell repertoires in COVID-19. Measured with immunoSEQ multiplex PCR; TCRdb has only the in-frame clones, and not every one. Of around 250,000 clones in the sample, around 89% were seen once. Sequenced sample: PBMCs or T cells enriched from blood (not recorded which). These receptors originate from a woman in her thirties or forties with acute COVID-19.

The rearrangement joins TRBV10-3 to TRBJ2-5, with a possible D match to TRBD2 (7 bases). The CDR3 covers 17 residues. The germline V gene has CDR1 ENHRY and CDR2 SYGVKD. Deletions cut 5 bases from V and 3 bases from J, with 22 bases between. Written as DNA, the CDR3 is TGTGCCATCAGTTGGGGGCTGGACGGGACTACTAAAGAGACCCAGTACTTC. This translates into CAISWGLDGTTKETQYF.

Only a few counts were recorded for this clone. V is TRBV18 and J is TRBJ2-7; D is unresolved. CDR3 length: 13 amino acids. Germline CDR1 is KGHSH and CDR2 is LQKENI. The germline V and J ends were trimmed by 4 bases and 3 bases, with 10 bases remaining between them. The CDR3 coding sequence is TGTGCCAGCTCACACCTAGAAGACTACGAGCAGTACTTC. This translates into CASSHLEDYEQYF.

A few counts support this clone. The chain employs TRBV13 and TRBJ1-5; possible D gene TRBD1, 6 bases. Germline values: CDR1 PRHDT, CDR2 FYEKMQ (reference sequence). This CDR3 region has 15 residues. Trimming took 0 bases from V and 5 from J, leaving 11 bases between them. The CDR3 region is CASSLGHRAHQPQHF. CDR3 DNA sequence: TGTGCCAGCAGCTTAGGCCACAGGGCTCATCAGCCCCAGCATTTT.

This clone was seen a single time. The chain combines TRBV5-1 with TRBJ1-5; tentative D call: TRBD1 (5 bases). The CDR3 has 15 amino acids. Trimming pared 0 bases from V and 0 bases from J, leaving 7 bases between. Looked up from germline, CDR1 is SGHRS and CDR2 is YFSETQ. The CDR3 protein is CASSLEGVSNQPQHF. In nucleotides, the CDR3 is TGCGCCAGCAGCTTGGAAGGGGTTAGCAATCAGCCCCAGCATTTT.

This chain uses TRBV11-2 with TRBJ2-6; D uncertain. The CDR3 contains 13 residues. V lost 5 bases, J lost 5 bases, and 7 bases lay in between. CDR1 and CDR2 from the germline V gene are SGHAT and FQNNGV. The CDR3 bases are TGTGCCAGCAGCAACTTACGGGCCAACGTCCTGACTTTC. It specifies CASSNLRANVLTF.

The chain has TRBV28 and TRBJ1-2; maybe TRBD1 (6 bases). Germline CDR1 reads MDHEN; CDR2 reads SYDVKM. V lost 2 bases, J lost 2 bases, and 9 bases lay in between. The CDR3 consists of 14 residues. CDR3: CASSLGGENYGYTF. The CDR3 nucleotides read TGTGCCAGCAGTTTAGGGGGCGAGAACTATGGCTACACCTTC.

V is TRBV27 and J is TRBJ1-2, with 7 bases lining up with TRBD1. V lost 2 bases, J lost 6 bases, and 9 bases stayed unmatched. In germline, CDR1 is MNHEY, CDR2 SMNVEV (reference sequence). This CDR3 is built from 15 residues. CDR3 region: CASSLDGDRFHGYTF. The CDR3 region has the DNA TGTGCCAGCAGTTTAGATGGGGACAGATTCCATGGCTACACCTTC.

V usage is TRBV30 and J usage is TRBJ1-3; D unclear. Trimming stripped 4 bases from V and 0 bases from J, with 10 bases between. Germline CDR1 reads GTSNPN; CDR2 reads SVGIG (reference sequence). The CDR3 consists of 14 residues. CDR3 nucleotides: TGTGCCTGGAAAAGAAGCAACTCTGGAAACACCATATATTTT. Its protein product is CAWKRSNSGNTIYF. The variable domain in full, completed from reference TRBV30 and TRBJ1-3, reads SQTIHQWPATLVQPVGSPLSLECTVEGTSNPNLYWYRQAAGRGLQLLFYSVGIGQISSEVPQNLSASRPQDRQFILSSKKLLLSDSGFYLCAWKRSNSGNTIYFGEGSWLTVV.

The chain links TRBV24-1 to TRBJ2-1; 7 nucleotides align to TRBD2. This CDR3 comprises 14 residues. V lost 3 bases, J lost 9 bases, and 7 bases stayed unmatched. Germline V lookup: CDR1 KGHDR, CDR2 SFDVKD. CDR3 nucleotides: TGTGCCACCAGTGATAGGGGAGGGCCGGTTGAGCAGTTCTTC. It is translated as CATSDRGGPVEQFF.

This sequence joins TRBV28 and TRBJ1-2; 8 bases are shared with TRBD1. The ends lost 5 bases at V and 6 bases at J; junction bases unmatched: 11. The CDR3 loop spans 15 amino acids. From germline, CDR1 is MDHEN and CDR2 SYDVKM. The CDR3 nucleotides are TGTGCCAGCAGTACCCAGGGGGCTGGCGTCCATGGCTACACCTTC. It translates to CASSTQGAGVHGYTF.

The V and J genes are TRBV10-1 and TRBJ1-2; no firm D call. CDR1 and CDR2 from the germline V gene are WNHNN and SYGVQD (reference sequence). The V gene lost 3 bases and the J gene lost 5 bases, with 10 bases spanning the gap. The CDR3 is made up of 13 amino acids. CDR3 DNA sequence: TGCGCCAGCAGTGATGTAAAAGCTTATGGCTACACCTTC. Translating gives CASSDVKAYGYTF.

The genes are TRBV28 and TRBJ2-7, with D perhaps TRBD2 (6 bases). Germline CDR1 and CDR2: MDHEN and SYDVKM. V was clipped by 6 bases and J by 2 bases, with 14 bases between them. The CDR3 loop spans 14 amino acids. CDR3 region: CASSAGIGPYEQYF. CDR3 bases: TGTGCCAGCAGCGCGGGGATCGGGCCCTACGAGCAGTACTTC.

The rearrangement links TRBV9 to TRBJ2-1; 13 nucleotides agree with TRBD2. Germline lookup yields CDR1 SGDLS and CDR2 YYNGEE. V shed 4 bases and J 10 bases; nucleotides not matched to a gene: 14. The CDR3 has 17 amino acids. As DNA, the CDR3 is TGTGCCAGCAGCCCAGGGGGACTAGCGGGGCTACTTGAGGAGCAGTTCTTC. The encoded protein is CASSPGGLAGLLEEQFF.

This clone was found once. The gene calls are TRBV14 and TRBJ2-5, with TRBD2 matching over 13 bases. The germline V gene has CDR1 SGHDN and CDR2 FVKESK. The CDR3 has 17 amino acids. V was pared by 4 bases and J by 2 bases, with 7 bases of the junction left unmatched. CDR3 nucleotide sequence: TGTGCCAGCAGCCCCAGGACTAGCGGGAGACTACAAGAGACCCAGTACTTC. It codes for CASSPRTSGRLQETQYF.

The chain employs TRBV30 and TRBJ1-2; 9 bases fit TRBD1. The CDR3 is 15 residues long. Germline loops: CDR1 GTSNPN, CDR2 SVGIG (reference sequence). J gave up 4 bases and V 5 bases, and 11 bases lay outside the gene matches. The CDR3 DNA follows: TGTGCCTGGTTTTTTGGGACAGGGACATCCTATGGCTACACCTTC. This encodes CAWFFGTGTSYGYTF.

The J gene is TRBJ1-1, the V gene TRBV7-9; D gene unclear. This CDR3 is built from 15 residues. Per the germline V gene, CDR1 is SEHNR and CDR2 is FQNEAQ (reference sequence). V lost 5 bases, J lost 0 bases, and 13 bases lay in between. The CDR3 region is CASSPLQKLNTEAFF. Here the CDR3 DNA reads TGTGCCAGCAGCCCTTTACAGAAATTGAACACTGAAGCTTTCTTT.

The chain combines TRBV7-8 with TRBJ1-5, with D maybe TRBD1 (5 bases). This CDR3 comprises 13 residues. V was cut by 1 base and J by 7 bases, with 8 bases left in between. The germline V gene encodes CDR1 SGHVS and CDR2 FQNEAQ. The CDR3 bases are TGTGCCAGCAGCTTAGGGGGGGGGCAGCCCCAGCATTTT. Amino acid sequence: CASSLGGGQPQHF. The full variable domain, with the rest looked up from reference TRBV7-8 and TRBJ1-5, is GAGVSQSPRYKVAKRGQDVALRCDPISGHVSLFWYQQALGQGPEFLTYFQNEAQLDKSGLPSDRFFAERPEGSVSTLKIQRTQQEDSAVYLCASSLGGGQPQHFGDGTRLSIL.

The chain uses TRBV27 and TRBJ2-1, with 12 bases aligning to TRBD2. This CDR3 is 20 amino acids long. After removal of 5 bases from V and 3 bases from J, the junction contained 17 bases not matched to a gene. Germline V lookup: CDR1 MNHEY, CDR2 SMNVEV (reference sequence). The CDR3 loop reads CASSETSGRFTLKGYNEQFF. The CDR3, as DNA: TGTGCCAGCAGTGAAACTAGCGGGAGGTTCACCTTAAAGGGCTACAATGAGCAGTTCTTC.

This sequence joins TRBV7-9 and TRBJ2-2; tentative D call: TRBD1 (6 bases). Per the germline V gene, CDR1 is SEHNR and CDR2 is FQNEAQ (reference sequence). The germline V and J ends were trimmed by 6 bases and 4 bases, with 24 bases remaining between them. The CDR3 has 18 amino acids. In nucleotides, the CDR3 is TGTGCCAGCAGTTCAAGACGGACCGGGACAATGGTCACCGGGGAGCTGTTTTTT. Its protein is CASSSRRTGTMVTGELFF.

The gene calls are TRBV6-5 and TRBJ1-2; a possible D gene is TRBD1 (6 bases). Germline CDR1 reads MNHEY; CDR2 reads SVGAGI. The length of the CDR3 is 14 residues. V was trimmed by 0 bases and J by 4 bases, leaving 9 bases between them. The CDR3 region is CASSYSGQRYGYTF. The CDR3 bases are TGTGCCAGCAGTTACTCGGGACAACGCTATGGCTACACCTTC.

The V gene is TRBV7-3, the J gene TRBJ1-1; D ambiguous. This CDR3 region has 14 residues. Per the germline V gene, CDR1 is SGHTA and CDR2 is FQGTGA. Trimming took 5 bases from V and 6 from J, leaving 16 bases between them. CDR3 coding DNA: TGTGCCAGCAGCCCTAATACGGGTTCGGCTGAAGCTTTCTTT. Amino acids: CASSPNTGSAEAFF.

V is TRBV18 and J is TRBJ2-6, with TRBD1 matching over 9 bases. V gave up 5 bases and J gave up 1 base; unmatched junction bases: 6. This CDR3 is 17 amino acids long. Germline V gene lookup returns CDR1 KGHSH and CDR2 LQKENI. CDR3: CASSTDRGLSGANVLTF. The CDR3, as DNA: TGTGCCAGCTCAACGGACAGGGGACTTTCTGGGGCCAACGTCCTGACTTTC.

The chain joins TRBV28 to TRBJ2-1, with TRBD2 identical over 7 bases. Germline V gene data show CDR1 as MDHEN and CDR2 as SYDVKM. CDR3 size: 19 residues. The V and J ends lost 4 bases and 0 bases, in that order; junction bases with no gene match: 15. CDR3 residues: CASSSPGGWEGSSYNEQFF. The CDR3 DNA is TGTGCCAGCAGTTCTCCCGGCGGGTGGGAGGGGAGCTCCTACAATGAGCAGTTCTTC.